This T cell receptor beta chain was sequenced for a study of Graves' ophthalmopathy and Graves' hyperthyroidism (dated by TCRdb to the late 2010s). With respect to the entire study: Peripheral blood was collected before any treatment was given, at the time of initial diagnosis. In total, 135 blood samples were TCR-sequenced: fewer than 50 ophthalmopathy, about 75 hyperthyroidism and about 17 hyperthyroidism-to-ophthalmopathy patients. To explore V-J signatures that distinguish ophthalmopathy from hyperthyroidism, a discovery set of about a hundred patients was enrolled, made up of 40 to 45 with ophthalmopathy and under 65 with stable hyperthyroidism. After sampling, hyperthyroidism patients received methimazole starting at 30 mg daily, and ophthalmopathy patients received high-dose intravenous methylprednisolone. In about 6 hyperthyroidism patients, the T-cell repertoire of thyroid tissue was compared with the T-cell repertoire of blood. The independent validation cohort included roughly 19 hyperthyroidism patients plus 17 patients who later progressed from hyperthyroidism to ophthalmopathy. TCR beta repertoire signatures were used to distinguish Graves' ophthalmopathy from Graves' hyperthyroidism and to predict progression to ophthalmopathy.

CDR1 and CDR2 are drawn from the germline V gene: SGHDT, YYEEEE. The V and J ends are trimmed by 0 bases and 0 bases, leaving 13 bases between them. From cysteine to phenylalanine, the CDR3 is 16 amino acids long. CDR3 DNA only is kept here, 48 bases in frame from base 1. On the study overall, not on this receptor specifically: No statistical method was used to predetermine the sample size, and group allocation was not hidden from the investigators. In cross-validation, the 13-signature model distinguished ophthalmopathy from stable hyperthyroidism with about 87% sensitivity and roughly 81% specificity, and in the test set the corresponding values were 80% and 75%. In validation, the model predicted ophthalmopathy progression with 70.59% sensitivity and less than 80% specificity; some 13 predicted patients were CT-confirmed with GO in a median of around 6 months. Most expanded thyroid clonotypes with a frequency above 0.001 also appeared in blood, which suggests that blood repertoires may reflect the immune response in the thyroid.

Ophthalmopathy patients were characterized by moderately to severely active disease, a Clinical Activity Score of at least 3, a NOSPECS grade of at least 4, and a disease duration under 3 months. Patients with other autoimmune diseases, uncontrolled infections, pregnancy or lactation were excluded from the study. Diagnosis was based on clinical symptoms, serum thyroxine, TRAb, thyroid ultrasound and orbital computed tomography. Using Ficoll-Paque density gradient centrifugation, PBMCs were isolated from less than 13 ml of fresh peripheral blood. Total RNA was extracted with Trizol reagent and quality-checked on an Agilent 2100 Bioanalyzer. TCR beta CDR3 regions were amplified from RNA transcripts for repertoire sequencing. A first-round RT-PCR used HTBI primers with the Qiagen OneStep RT-PCR kit, followed by a second-round multiplex PCR, size selection and purification. The libraries underwent paired-end sequencing with 100 bp reads on an Illumina HiSeq2000. Turning to the authors' computational methods: SOAPnuke was used to process the reads, throwing out any read that had adapters, had uncalled bases, had a mean Phred below 15, or lacked an exact constant-primer or identifier match. COPE v1.2.5 was used to merge high-quality paired reads. Unique nucleotide sequences were defined as clonotypes and aligned to IMGT TRB V, D and J references using MiTCR v1.1. Only V-J combinations with frequency above 0.0001 were analysed, covering over 99% of repertoires. For each V-J combination, a TCR clonal expansion and chaos score was defined as the ratio of F50 clonal expansion to chaos observed in the TCRdist matrix. Welch's t-statistics and random forest were used to reduce the features to approximately 13 V-J combinations, which were then used as input to a naive Bayes classifier. Thyroid-blood repertoire similarity was quantified with the Morisita-Horn index. Clones were called with MiXCR by TCRdb after fastp trimmed the public reads at Q25, and only in-frame beta chains were retained. Rows are unified per CDR3 protein, each entry keeping the most common DNA and genes. The V and J calls come from TCRdb's annotation, not from the publication. For this sample there are roughly 50,000 distinct CDR3 sequences; around half appear just once. About 25% of the sample rests with the top ten.

At least ten counts were recorded for this clonotype. Its cognate antigen has yet to be identified. No much larger clone exists at a distance of one base, and base qualities are not known. This receptor was obtained from an adult man with Graves' ophthalmopathy. The sequence links TRBV5-6 to TRBJ2-7, with no confidently assigned D gene. The source material was peripheral blood. The CDR3 protein sequence reads: CASSLDHGPYSYEQYF. The DNA sequence is as follows: TGTGCCAGCAGCTTGGATCATGGACCCTACTCCTACGAGCAGTACTTC.